The rows below give T cell receptor beta chains drawn from one sample of a study of blood T cell repertoires in COVID-19. Assay used: immunoSEQ multiplex PCR; TCRdb lists only in-frame clones, some missing. The sample consists of some 61,000 clones, roughly nine tenths of them appearing once. The specimen was peripheral blood. The receptor set was obtained from a man aged 60 to 75 with acute or convalescent COVID-19. The CDR3 runs from the conserved cysteine through the conserved F or W. D genes are given only for firm matches. Clone size appears in some rows only: once, few, many, or a class for an expanded clone.

j_gene	abundance	d_gene	v_gene	CDR3nt	CDR3aa
TRBJ2-7	once	TRBD1	TRBV2	TGTGCCAGCAGGTCGGGACAGGGCTACGAGCAGTACTTC	CASRSGQGYEQYF
TRBJ2-1	.	TRBD1	TRBV3-1/TRBV3-2	TGTGCCAGCAGCCAAGGGGGACAGGGGATCATCAATGAGCAGTTCTTC	CASSQGGQGIINEQFF
TRBJ1-1	.	.	TRBV5-1	TGCGCCAGCAGCGCCTCAGTGAGACGGGACACTGAAGCTTTCTTT	CASSASVRRDTEAFF
TRBJ2-1	once	.	TRBV14	TGTGCCAGCAGCCAAGATTCCTACTACAATGAGCAGTTCTTC	CASSQDSYYNEQFF
TRBJ2-1	.	.	TRBV5-8	TGTGCCAGCAGCTTTATGGGGGCTGGTGAGCAGTTCTTC	CASSFMGAGEQFF
TRBJ1-2	.	.	TRBV2	TGTGCCAGCAGTGAAGGTCCGGGTCGGGGAGGCTACACCTTC	CASSEGPGRGGYTF
TRBJ2-1	.	.	TRBV20-1	TGCAGTGCTAGTCACGGACACTACAATGAGCAGTTCTTC	CSASHGHYNEQFF
TRBJ1-2	.	TRBD1	TRBV13	TGTGCCAGCAGCTTAGGACAGGGGGCTGGCTACACCTTC	CASSLGQGAGYTF
TRBJ1-3	.	.	TRBV19	TGTGCCAGTAAACGACAGCAAAGCTCTGGAAACACCATATATTTT	CASKRQQSSGNTIYF
TRBJ2-2	.	.	TRBV6-5	TGTGCCAGCAGGCGTAACACCGGGGAGCTGTTTTTT	CASRRNTGELFF
TRBJ2-7	.	TRBD1	TRBV15	TGTGCCACCAGCAGCGCCGGGACAGGGAGGTACGAGCAGTACTTC	CATSSAGTGRYEQYF
TRBJ1-1	.	TRBD1	TRBV5-1	TGCGCCAGCAGCTTACCGGGACAGAGCACTGAAGCTTTCTTT	CASSLPGQSTEAFF
TRBJ2-2	.	.	TRBV19	TGTGCCAGTAGTATTGTTAAGGCAGGGGGGTTCGCGAACACCGGGGAGCTGTTTTTT	CASSIVKAGGFANTGELFF
TRBJ2-3	.	.	TRBV25-1	TGTGCCAGCAGTGAATGGCAGAGCACAGATACGCAGTATTTT	CASSEWQSTDTQYF
TRBJ2-7	.	.	TRBV11-3	TGTGCCAGCAGCTTAAACCCGATACAAGAGCAGTACTTC	CASSLNPIQEQYF
TRBJ1-5	.	TRBD1	TRBV30	TGTGCCTGGAGTATCGGGACAGGTACCAATCAGCCCCAGCATTTT	CAWSIGTGTNQPQHF
TRBJ1-4	.	TRBD1	TRBV30	TGTGCCTGGAAAGGGACAGGCCTTCCTAATGAAAAACTGTTTTTT	CAWKGTGLPNEKLFF
TRBJ2-7	.	.	TRBV7-9	TGTGCCAGCAGCCCACGGACAACTGCAAGGGAGCAGTACTTC	CASSPRTTAREQYF
TRBJ2-7	.	.	TRBV2	TGTGCCAGCAGTGGGCGGGTCTACGAGCAGTACTTC	CASSGRVYEQYF
TRBJ2-7	.	TRBD1	TRBV6-5	TGTGCCAGCAGTCGAAACCGGGACAGCGCCTACGAGCAGTACTTC	CASSRNRDSAYEQYF
TRBJ1-6	.	TRBD1	TRBV4-2	TGTGCCAGCAGCCAAGGGGGACAGGATAATTCACCCCTCCACTTT	CASSQGGQDNSPLHF
TRBJ2-2	.	TRBD2	TRBV5-1	TGCGCCAGCAGCCCCGCGGGGGGCGGGGAGCTGTTTTTT	CASSPAGGGELFF
TRBJ2-3	.	TRBD2	TRBV30	TGTGCCTGGAGTTCGCGGGGGGGTAGCACAGATACGCAGTATTTT	CAWSSRGGSTDTQYF
TRBJ2-3	.	TRBD2	TRBV5-1	TGCGCCAGCAGCGGACTAGCGGGGGGGAGAGATACGCAGTATTTT	CASSGLAGGRDTQYF
TRBJ1-3	.	.	TRBV5-1	TGCGCCAGCAGCTTGGAGTTTTCTTCGGGCACCATATATTTT	CASSLEFSSGTIYF
TRBJ2-5	.	TRBD1	TRBV13	TGTGCCAGCAGCCGCCCGGGACAGGCTATCGAAGAGACCCAGTACTTC	CASSRPGQAIEETQYF
TRBJ2-7	.	TRBD1	TRBV9	TGTGCCAGCAGACGCGGGACAGGGTTCGACGAGCAGTACTTC	CASRRGTGFDEQYF
TRBJ1-2	.	TRBD1	TRBV9	TGTGCCAGCAGCGTAGATATAAGAGGGGGACAGGGTAACTATGGCTACACCTTC	CASSVDIRGGQGNYGYTF
TRBJ2-3	.	.	TRBV5-1	TGCGCCAGCAGCCTCGCGGGCGCAGATACGCAGTATTTT	CASSLAGADTQYF
TRBJ2-3	.	.	TRBV2	TGTGCCAGCAGTGAAGCAGCCCCTAGCACAGATACGCAGTATTTT	CASSEAAPSTDTQYF
TRBJ2-2	.	TRBD1	TRBV19	TGTGCCAGTAAGCCAGGGGGCGCGTCTACCTCCGGGGAGCTGTTTTTT	CASKPGGASTSGELFF
TRBJ1-6	.	.	TRBV11-2	TGTGCCAGCAGCTTAGCCCCCCAGTATTCACCCCTCCACTTT	CASSLAPQYSPLHF
TRBJ2-3	.	TRBD2	TRBV5-1	TGCGCCAGCAGCTTGGGTGGCGGGGGGCGATCTACGCAGTATTTT	CASSLGGGGRSTQYF
TRBJ1-6	.	TRBD1	TRBV19	TGTGCCAGTAGTCCCCGGGACAGGGTTAATTCACCCCTCCACTTT	CASSPRDRVNSPLHF
TRBJ1-5	.	TRBD1	TRBV5-4	TGTGCCAGCAGCTTGTGGACAGGGGGCAAAACGGGCAATCAGCCCCAGCATTTT	CASSLWTGGKTGNQPQHF
TRBJ1-1	.	.	TRBV4-1	TGCGCCAGCAGCCAAGGGGGTTATGACAGAATGAACACTGAAGCTTTCTTT	CASSQGGYDRMNTEAFF
TRBJ1-3	.	TRBD1	TRBV6-5	TGTGCCAGCAGACCTCGACAGGGGTCTGGAAACACCATATATTTT	CASRPRQGSGNTIYF
TRBJ1-4	.	.	TRBV2	TGTGCCAGCAGTGAAGGGCTGAATGAAAAACTGTTTTTT	CASSEGLNEKLFF
TRBJ1-3	.	.	TRBV19	TGTGCCAGTAACCCGGACAGCTCTGGAAACACCATATATTTT	CASNPDSSGNTIYF
TRBJ2-2	once	.	TRBV2	TGTGCCAGCCGGGGACATCAAAACACCGGGGAGCTGTTTTTT	CASRGHQNTGELFF
TRBJ2-6	.	.	TRBV2	TGTGCCAGCAGTCTCCGGGACTTCGGCTCTGGGGCCAACGTCCTGACTTTC	CASSLRDFGSGANVLTF
TRBJ1-3	.	TRBD1	TRBV6-5	TGTGCCAGCAGAACCACAGGGGACGGAAACACCATATATTTT	CASRTTGDGNTIYF
TRBJ1-6	.	TRBD1	TRBV6-6	TGTGCCAGCAGTATGGGGACAGGGGGCCCGCGCCTCCACTTT	CASSMGTGGPRLHF
TRBJ1-2	.	.	TRBV10-3	TGTGCCATCAGTGATCGCGGGGGCGGGAACTATGGCTACACCTTC	CAISDRGGGNYGYTF
TRBJ1-2	once	.	TRBV7-9	TGTGCCAGCAGCCCCACGGAGCCTAACTATGGCTACACCTTC	CASSPTEPNYGYTF
TRBJ1-2	.	.	TRBV5-1	TGCGCCAGCAGCTTGGCCGCGGGTCCAGAGTATGGCTACACCTTC	CASSLAAGPEYGYTF
TRBJ1-4	.	.	TRBV19	TGTGCCAGTAGACAGGGTTATCTTGAAAAACTGTTTTTT	CASRQGYLEKLFF
TRBJ1-5	.	.	TRBV21-1	TGTGCCAGCACCTGTGTGGTGGGGGGGGTTCAGCCCCAGCATTTT	CASTCVVGGVQPQHF
TRBJ1-5	few	.	TRBV4-1	TGCGCCAGCAGCCAAGATCCGGGGGACGGGCAGCCCCAGCATTTT	CASSQDPGDGQPQHF
TRBJ2-2	.	.	TRBV5-1	TGCGCCAGCAGCTTGGGAACAGGCAAACCAACCGGGGAGCTGTTTTTT	CASSLGTGKPTGELFF
TRBJ1-2	.	TRBD1	TRBV7-2	TGTGCCAGCAGCTTAGGGCGCACAGGGGCCTATGGCTACACCTTC	CASSLGRTGAYGYTF
TRBJ1-6	.	.	TRBV5-1	TGCGCCAGCAGCTTGGGGTCGGGGAATAATTCACCCCTCCACTTT	CASSLGSGNNSPLHF
TRBJ2-7	.	TRBD1	TRBV29-1	TGCAGCGTTGAAAGGGACAGAGGCTACGAGCAGTACTTC	CSVERDRGYEQYF
TRBJ2-2	.	.	TRBV6-6	TGTGCCAGCAGTCCCCCCCAGATCGCCCGGGAGCTGTTTTTT	CASSPPQIARELFF